These 21 T cell receptor beta chains came from one sample sequenced in a study of blood T cell repertoires in COVID-19. Data came from immunoSEQ multiplex PCR; TCRdb stores just in-frame clones and leaves some out. The table has approximately 310,000 clones, around 90% seen once. The specimen sequenced was peripheral blood. All receptors derive from a man between 45 and 60 years old with active or convalescent COVID-19.

The chain combines TRBV28 with TRBJ1-5, with 11 bases aligning to TRBD1. The germline gives CDR1 MDHEN, CDR2 SYDVKM. This CDR3 comprises 14 residues. With V trimmed by 7 bases and J by 7 bases, 6 bases remained unmatched. The CDR3 protein is CASTPGTGGQPQHF. CDR3 DNA sequence: TGTGCCAGCACCCCAGGGACAGGGGGACAGCCCCAGCATTTT.

V and J are TRBV9 and TRBJ2-5, with 9 bases matching TRBD2. Germline values: CDR1 SGDLS, CDR2 YYNGEE. This CDR3 is 16 amino acids long. The V segment lost 0 bases and the J segment 10 bases; nucleotides outside the gene matches: 13. CDR3 loop: CASSVVGSGGPGDQYF. CDR3 in DNA: TGTGCCAGCAGCGTAGTCGGTAGCGGGGGCCCCGGGGACCAGTACTTC.

This clone came up a few times. This chain joins TRBV4-2 and TRBJ1-2, with 11 bases matching TRBD1. V was clipped by 1 base and J by 3 bases; unmatched bases: 1. Germline V gives CDR1 LGHNA, CDR2 YNFKEQ. CDR3 length equals 15 residues. CDR3: CASSQGGQGDYGYTF. CDR3 nucleotide sequence: TGTGCCAGCAGCCAAGGGGGACAGGGGGACTATGGCTACACCTTC.

J is TRBJ1-2 and V is TRBV5-1, with a possible D match to TRBD1 (6 bases). Germline CDR1 SGHRS, CDR2 YFSETQ. The CDR3 consists of 15 residues. The ends were cut back, 2 bases at V and 7 bases at J, with 18 bases in the middle. The CDR3 nucleotides are TGCGCCAGCAGCTTTTTTGGCTCAGGGGCTGGTGGCTACACCTTC. Protein: CASSFFGSGAGGYTF.

This clone was recorded only once. V gene TRBV2 combines with J gene TRBJ1-2; 10 nucleotides agree with TRBD1. The CDR3 spans 14 residues. From germline, CDR1 is SNHLY and CDR2 FYNNEI. Trimming cost V 3 bases and J 4 bases; bases outside gene matches: 2. CDR3 sequence (DNA): TGTGCCAGCAGTGATCGGACAGGGGGCTATGGCTACACCTTC. Translating gives CASSDRTGGYGYTF.

This rearrangement joins TRBV21-1 to TRBJ1-6; the D call in the table, TRBD1, was not verified against the DNA. TRBV21-1 is designated a pseudogene. The CDR3 totals 16 residues. The CDR3 loop reads CASSKDPSYYNSPLHF. Here the CDR3 DNA reads TGTGCCAGCAGCAAAGACCCCAGTTACTATAATTCACCCCTCCACTTT.

The chain joins TRBV15 to TRBJ2-7; 10 bases are a match to TRBD2. The CDR3 is 17 amino acids. With V trimmed by 5 bases and J by 2 bases, 12 bases remained unmatched. The germline V gene encodes CDR1 LNHNV and CDR2 YYDKDF (reference sequence). The CDR3 sequence is CATSVRSGTSATYEQYF. The DNA of the CDR3 is TGTGCCACCAGCGTTCGTTCCGGGACTAGCGCAACCTACGAGCAGTACTTC.

J is TRBJ1-2 and V is TRBV4-2; 8 bases match TRBD1. CDR1 is LGHNA, CDR2 YNFKEQ, per germline. The V and J ends lost 2 bases and 1 base, in that order; junction bases with no gene match: 15. This CDR3 is built from 19 residues. In DNA, the CDR3 is TGTGCCAGCAGCCAAAATCCGCTATCGACAGGGGTCATTAACTATGGCTACACCTTC. Encoded protein: CASSQNPLSTGVINYGYTF.

The chain employs TRBV9 and TRBJ2-3; a weak D match, TRBD2 (6 bases). CDR3 length: 19 residues. Per germline, CDR1 SGDLS and CDR2 YYNGEE. Trimming shortened V by 4 bases and J by 0 bases, and 24 bases separated the two germline ends. Written as DNA, the CDR3 is TGTGCCAGCAGCCGCGGGGACGGCAGGTCCATCCCTAGCACAGATACGCAGTATTTT. Amino acid sequence: CASSRGDGRSIPSTDTQYF.

CDR3: CASSPPGGPINYGYTF. The DNA for the CDR3 is TGTGCCAGCAGCCCCCCGGGGGGACCGATTAACTATGGCTACACCTTC. V is TRBV7-7 and J is TRBJ1-2; possibly TRBD1 for D (5 bases). The CDR3 extends over 16 amino acids. The ends were cut back, 5 bases at V and 1 base at J, with 17 bases in the middle. Per the germline V gene, CDR1 is SSHAT and CDR2 is FNYEAQ (reference sequence).

The chain carries TRBV6-1 and TRBJ2-1; 9 bases agree with TRBD2. V was pared by 3 bases and J by 3 bases, with 12 bases of the junction left unmatched. Germline CDR1 MNHNS, CDR2 SASEGT. There are 18 residues in the CDR3. CDR3 sequence reads: CASSEFSLTSGIYNEQFF. CDR3 in DNA: TGTGCCAGCAGTGAGTTCTCCTTGACTAGCGGTATCTACAATGAGCAGTTCTTC.

The chain carries TRBV30 and TRBJ1-6; maybe TRBD1 (6 bases). CDR1 is GTSNPN and CDR2 is SVGIG in the germline V gene (reference sequence). Between the trimmed V and J ends, which lost 1 base and 9 bases, there was a span of 13 bases. This CDR3 is built from 14 residues. The CDR3 coding sequence is TGTGCCTGGAGTGCACAGGGTGTTTCTTCACCCCTCCACTTT. It translates to CAWSAQGVSSPLHF.

This clone was seen only once. The chain combines TRBV5-1 with TRBJ1-6; 7 nucleotides line up with TRBD1. CDR1 and CDR2 from the germline V gene are SGHRS and YFSETQ. The V gene end was trimmed by 1 base and the J gene end by 9 bases; junction bases not matched to a gene: 4. The CDR3 has 14 amino acids. The CDR3 bases are TGCGCCAGCAGCTTGCAGGGGGAAGGTTCACCCCTCCACTTT. This translates into CASSLQGEGSPLHF.

The sample holds a few counts of this clone. The chain recombines TRBV7-2 with TRBJ1-5; TRBD1 matches at 8 bases. CDR1 is SGHTA, CDR2 FQGNSA, per germline. The CDR3 extends over 14 amino acids. The V and J ends lost 5 bases and 7 bases, in that order; junction bases with no gene match: 7. CDR3 protein: CASSLWTGSQPQHF. CDR3 bases: TGTGCCAGCAGCCTCTGGACAGGGTCACAGCCCCAGCATTTT.

This sequence joins TRBV29-1 and TRBJ1-2; 8 bases align to TRBD1. Germline CDR1 and CDR2: SQVTM and ANQGSEA. This CDR3 has 15 residues. Losses at the gene ends were 0 bases for V and 4 bases for J; bases not matched to a gene: 7. The CDR3 DNA reads as TGCAGCGTTGAAGATCAGGGGGCGCTAGGCTATGGCTACACCTTC. Its translation: CSVEDQGALGYGYTF.

This clone was counted a single time. The chain is built from TRBV11-1 and TRBJ2-7; 7 nucleotides agree with TRBD1. Germline V CDR1 and CDR2: SGHAT, FQDESV (reference sequence). Losses at the gene ends were 6 bases for V and 4 bases for J; bases not matched to a gene: 0. The CDR3 has 11 residues. CDR3 loop: CASRGQYEQYF. The CDR3 coding sequence is TGTGCCAGCAGGGGACAGTACGAGCAGTACTTC.

V is TRBV6-6 and J is TRBJ2-3; 9 nucleotides agree with TRBD1. With V trimmed by 6 bases and J by 5 bases, 9 bases remained unmatched. Germline V lookup: CDR1 MNHNY, CDR2 SVGAGI (reference sequence). The CDR3 is 15 amino acids. The CDR3 coding sequence is TGTGCCAGCAGGTCCGGACAGGGGAGGGGAGATACGCAGTATTTT. It is translated as CASRSGQGRGDTQYF.

This clone was picked up a small number of times. Distinct nucleotide sequences in the sample also encode this CDR3. The chain combines TRBV15 with TRBJ1-2; tentatively, D is TRBD1 (6 bases). The V and J ends lost 0 bases and 2 bases respectively, with 7 bases between them. Germline CDR1 LNHNV, CDR2 YYDKDF (reference sequence). CDR3 length: 14 amino acids. CDR3 region: CATSRDRGNYGYTF. The CDR3 nucleotides read TGTGCCACCAGCAGAGACAGGGGAAACTATGGCTACACCTTC.

The chain combines TRBV5-1 with TRBJ2-3; TRBD2 matches at 9 bases. The CDR3 has 16 residues. Germline lookup yields CDR1 SGHRS and CDR2 YFSETQ. V lost 0 bases and J lost 6; bases outside the gene matches: 8. Here the CDR3 reads CASSLGGRADGDTQYF. The CDR3 DNA reads TGCGCCAGCAGCTTGGGCGGGAGGGCCGATGGGGATACGCAGTATTTT.

The chain recombines TRBV7-8 with TRBJ1-5; 8 nucleotides align to TRBD1. Germline CDR1 reads SGHVS; CDR2 reads FQNEAQ. V lost 1 base, J lost 2 bases, and 4 bases stayed unmatched. The CDR3 covers 16 residues. In nucleotides, the CDR3 is TGTGCCAGCAGCTTAGGGGGGGGACAGGGCAATCAGCCCCAGCATTTT. Its protein product is CASSLGGGQGNQPQHF. Combining the CDR3 with reference TRBV7-8 and TRBJ1-5 gives the whole variable domain GAGVSQSPRYKVAKRGQDVALRCDPISGHVSLFWYQQALGQGPEFLTYFQNEAQLDKSGLPSDRFFAERPEGSVSTLKIQRTQQEDSAVYLCASSLGGGQGNQPQHFGDGTRLSIL.

The rearrangement links TRBV30 to TRBJ2-7, with TRBD1 identical over 11 bases. The germline V gene has CDR1 GTSNPN and CDR2 SVGIG (reference sequence). The CDR3 runs 14 residues. After removal of 0 bases from V and 6 bases from J, the junction contained 4 bases not matched to a gene. In DNA form, the CDR3 reads TGTGCCTGGAGTGTAGATGGGACAGGGGGCGAGCAGTACTTC. Translation: CAWSVDGTGGEQYF.